A selection of T cell receptor beta chains follows, all from one sample in a study of beta chain features in type 1 diabetes. Clones were sequenced by immunoSEQ multiplex PCR, and TCRdb holds only the in-frame ones, with some missing. The sample includes approximately 120,000 clones, about 40% of them seen just once. The sequenced material came from stem cell memory CD4+ T cells from blood. Every receptor here comes from a woman aged 18-29 years in good health. Each CDR3 is given with its conserved first and last residue. Each record gives: V gene, clone size, J gene, D gene, CDR3 DNA, CDR3 protein. The D gene is left open where the match is weak. Clone size, where shown, is once, few, many, or a class for clones that have expanded.

>TRBV4-1|few|TRBJ1-2|TRBD1
TGCGCCAGCAGAAGAACAGGGGGCAATTATGGCTACACCTTC
CASRRTGGNYGYTF
>TRBV20-1|NA|TRBJ2-1|NA
TGCAGTGCTGAGACGGAGAGTGAGCAGTTCTTC
CSAETESEQFF
>TRBV9|NA|TRBJ2-7|TRBD2
TGTGCCAGCAGCGTCGCGGGACTAGCGGGAGAAGAGCAGTACTTC
CASSVAGLAGEEQYF
>TRBV6-6|NA|TRBJ2-3|NA
TGTGCCAGCAGACGACAATCCGATACGCAGTATTTT
CASRRQSDTQYF
>TRBV5-1|NA|TRBJ2-1|NA
TGCGCCAGCAGCCCAGCACAGGGTACGCAGTTCTTC
CASSPAQGTQFF
>TRBV10-3|NA|TRBJ2-3|NA
TGTGCCATCAGGGTTGAGGTTCAAGATACGCAGTATTTT
CAIRVEVQDTQYF
>TRBV11-2|NA|TRBJ2-7|NA
TGTGCCAGCAGCTTAGCGTCCGGTTACGAGCAGTACTTC
CASSLASGYEQYF
>TRBV2|NA|TRBJ1-1|TRBD1
TGTGCCAGCAATGACAGGGGTAAAGGTAGAGCTTTCTTT
CASNDRGKGRAFF
>TRBV29-1|few|TRBJ2-3|NA
TGCAGCGTTGACGGGGTTAGCACAGATACGCAGTATTTT
CSVDGVSTDTQYF
>TRBV5-1|NA|TRBJ1-3|NA
TGCGCCAGCAGCTTCGGCCGGACACTGAGGGGAAACACCATATATTTT
CASSFGRTLRGNTIYF
>TRBV7-2|few|TRBJ1-2|NA
TGTGCCAGCAGCCAGGAGGAGAACTATGGCTACACCTTC
CASSQEENYGYTF
>TRBV2|few|TRBJ2-7|TRBD2
TGTGCCAGCAGTGGTCTAGCGGGAGTGCCCGAGCAGTACTTC
CASSGLAGVPEQYF
>TRBV13|few|TRBJ2-5|TRBD1
TGTGCCAGCAGCTCCTACAGGGGCCAGACCCAGTACTTC
CASSSYRGQTQYF
>TRBV5-1|NA|TRBJ1-2|TRBD1
TGCGCCAGCAGCTTCCAGGGGGCGAACTATGGCTACACCTTC
CASSFQGANYGYTF
>TRBV4-3|NA|TRBJ2-7|NA
TGCGCCAGCAGCCACTATCGGGGTATCTCCTACGAGCAGTACTTC
CASSHYRGISYEQYF
>TRBV7-6|NA|TRBJ2-6|TRBD2
TGTGCCAGCAGCTCTAGCGGGAGGCTTCACTCTGGGGCCAACGTCCTGACTTTC
CASSSSGRLHSGANVLTF
>TRBV7-9|NA|TRBJ2-1|TRBD2
TGTGCCAGCAGCTCCGGGGCCCTGGGGGGGGGTGAGCAGTTCTTC
CASSSGALGGGEQFF
>TRBV7-2|once|TRBJ2-5|TRBD1
TGTGCCAGCAGCTTAGCCTCCACAGGGGGCAATCGGGAGACCCAGTACTTC
CASSLASTGGNRETQYF
>TRBV7-8|NA|TRBJ2-2|NA
TGTGCCAGCAGCTGGGGAGGGGGGACCGGGGAGCTGTTTTTT
CASSWGGGTGELFF
>TRBV18|few|TRBJ2-7|TRBD1
TGTGCCAGCTCACCCCAACCAGGGGGACAGAACTACGAGCAGTACTTC
CASSPQPGGQNYEQYF
>TRBV4-1|NA|TRBJ2-1|NA
TGCGCCAGCAGCCGCGGCGGGGCTAGGGCCTACAATGAGCAGTTCTTC
CASSRGGARAYNEQFF
>TRBV28|NA|TRBJ2-1|NA
TGTGCCAGCAGCCCACCTGGGGCAGGGGCCGACAATGAGCAGTTCTTC
CASSPPGAGADNEQFF
>TRBV28|NA|TRBJ2-7|NA
TGTGCCAGCAGTTTCCCGGACAGCGCCTACGAGCAGTACTTC
CASSFPDSAYEQYF
>TRBV28|NA|TRBJ1-4|NA
TGTGCCAGCAGCCCACAGGGAGTTGCAACTAATGAAAAACTGTTTTTT
CASSPQGVATNEKLFF
>TRBV6-5|NA|TRBJ1-2|NA
TGTGCCAGCAGTTACTCCAGTCCTGCCTATGGCTACACCTTC
CASSYSSPAYGYTF
>TRBV4-3|NA|TRBJ2-7|TRBD2
TGCGCCAGCAGCCCAACCCTGGGAGGCGGGAGTTACGAGCAGTACTTC
CASSPTLGGGSYEQYF
>TRBV7-3|NA|TRBJ1-5|NA
TGTGCCAGCAGCTCAGCTAGAGGGGGTTCAGCTAATCAGCCCCAGCATTTT
CASSSARGGSANQPQHF
>TRBV7-9|few|TRBJ2-7|NA
TGTGCCAGCAGCCCCAAACCGATCAGGGACTCCTACGAGCAGTACTTC
CASSPKPIRDSYEQYF
>TRBV6-6|NA|TRBJ1-1|TRBD1
TGTGCCAGCAGTAGCAGACAGGGGGATGAAGCTTTCTTT
CASSSRQGDEAFF
>TRBV4-3|few|TRBJ2-4|NA
TGCGCCAGCAGCCAAGGCCCAGGGCCGTTAAACATTCAGTACTTC
CASSQGPGPLNIQYF
>TRBV9|NA|TRBJ1-1|TRBD1
TGTGCCAGCAGCCCCCGGCTGGTGGGACAGACTAACACTGAAGCTTTCTTT
CASSPRLVGQTNTEAFF
>TRBV7-2|NA|TRBJ2-2|NA
TGTGCCAGCAGCTTGACACGGAACACCGGGGAGCTGTTTTTT
CASSLTRNTGELFF
>TRBV9|few|TRBJ2-7|NA
TGTGCCAGCAGCCCCCATATCGGAGGGGTCTACGAGCAGTACTTC
CASSPHIGGVYEQYF
>TRBV7-2|NA|TRBJ2-7|NA
TGTGCCAGCAGCTTATTTCTCTACGAGCAGTACTTC
CASSLFLYEQYF
>TRBV27|once|TRBJ2-5|NA
TGTGCCAGCCGGACTAACCTGGCCCTCCAAGAGACCCAGTACTTC
CASRTNLALQETQYF
>TRBV7-9|NA|TRBJ2-7|TRBD2
TGTGCCAGCAGCAACGGACTAGCGGGAGGGGTGCAGTACTTC
CASSNGLAGGVQYF
>TRBV27|NA|TRBJ1-1|NA
TGTGCCCCGGGTCACAAAAACATGAACACTGAAGCTTTCTTT
CAPGHKNMNTEAFF
>TRBV2|NA|TRBJ1-5|NA
TGTGCCAGCAGTGTTGGAGGTTACGGTCAGCCCCAGCATTTT
CASSVGGYGQPQHF
>TRBV28|NA|TRBJ2-5|NA
TGTGCCAGCAGGACCCGTTTGCGGAGGTACCAAGAGACCCAGTACTTC
CASRTRLRRYQETQYF
>TRBV28|NA|TRBJ2-1|NA
TGTGCCAGCAGCAGGGGCGGCATTAACAATGAGCAGTTCTTC
CASSRGGINNEQFF
>TRBV10-3|once|TRBJ1-4|NA
TGTGCCATCAGTGACAGGTTTAATGAAAAACTGTTTTTT
CAISDRFNEKLFF
>TRBV15|NA|TRBJ2-5|TRBD2
TGTGCCACCAGCACCTGGACTAGCGGGATGTACGAGACCCAGTACTTC
CATSTWTSGMYETQYF
>TRBV7-2|NA|TRBJ2-1|TRBD2
TGTGCCAGCAGCTTAGATCGGCTAGCGGGAGTCACCGTGGATGAGCAGTTCTTC
CASSLDRLAGVTVDEQFF
>TRBV6-5|NA|TRBJ2-7|NA
TGTGCCAGCAGTTATAGGCGGGTAACTCCAGCGAACGAGCAGTACTTC
CASSYRRVTPANEQYF
>TRBV18|NA|TRBJ2-2|NA
TGTGCCAGCTCACCAGTCTACACCGGGGAGCTGTTTTTT
CASSPVYTGELFF
>TRBV2|NA|TRBJ2-2|NA
TGTGCCAGCAGTGTGGAGCTATCGAACACCGGGGAGCTGTTTTTT
CASSVELSNTGELFF
>TRBV28|few|TRBJ1-5|TRBD1
TGTGCCACTGCGGACAGGGTTCAGCCCCAGCATTTT
CATADRVQPQHF
>TRBV11-2|NA|TRBJ2-1|NA
TGTGCCAGCAGCTTAGATCCTACGGACAATGAGCAGTTCTTC
CASSLDPTDNEQFF
>TRBV6-1|NA|TRBJ1-2|TRBD1
TGTGCCAGTATGCCGGGACAGGGTATGCATGGCTACACCTTC
CASMPGQGMHGYTF